The 24 T cell receptor beta chains in this list originate from one sample, sequenced in a study of T cells in Graves' hyperthyroidism and ophthalmopathy. Regions amplified from RNA transcripts were the TCR beta CDR3 regions. A first-round RT-PCR of the TCR CDR3 used the HTBI primer set. TCRdb fed the multiplex PCR reads into MiXCR, producing one record per CDR3 protein. This sample has over 700,000 distinct CDR3 sequences, with around 38% found just once. Material for sequencing was blood. The receptors were gathered from a man aged 18 to 35 with Graves' hyperthyroidism.

This rearrangement joins TRBV20-1 to TRBJ1-5; D is unclear. V lost 1 base and J 2 bases, leaving 9 bases between the germline ends. Germline lookup yields CDR1 DFQATT and CDR2 SNEGSKA (reference sequence). This CDR3 contains 14 residues. CDR3 amino acids: CSARVGLGNQPQHF. The CDR3 DNA is TGCAGTGCTAGAGTAGGCCTGGGCAATCAGCCCCAGCATTTT.

This clonotype has just a few counts. The V and J genes are TRBV5-6 and TRBJ1-6; D unclear. V was clipped by 2 bases and J by 0 bases, with 9 bases between them. Germline CDR1 reads SGHDT; CDR2 reads YYEEEE. The CDR3 is 16 amino acids. CDR3 sequence reads: CASSLWAGSYNSPLHF. The CDR3, as DNA: TGTGCCAGCAGCTTATGGGCCGGCTCCTATAATTCACCCCTCCACTTT. Filled out from reference TRBV5-6 and TRBJ1-6, the complete variable domain reads DAGVTQSPTHLIKTRGQQVTLRCSPKSGHDTVSWYQQALGQGPQFIFQYYEEEERQRGNFPDRFSGHQFPNYSSELNVNALLLGDSALYLCASSLWAGSYNSPLHFGNGTRLTVT.

This chain joins TRBV9 and TRBJ1-4; 8 positions agree with TRBD1. Germline V CDR1 and CDR2: SGDLS, YYNGEE. This CDR3 comprises 15 residues. The V and J ends lost 4 bases and 8 bases, in that order; junction bases with no gene match: 10. In DNA, the CDR3 is TGTGCCAGCAGCTTGGGGAACAGGGGGAAAGAAAAACTGTTTTTT. Its protein product is CASSLGNRGKEKLFF.

The chain is built from TRBV10-3 and TRBJ2-7; 7 nucleotides line up with TRBD1. With V trimmed by 4 bases and J by 5 bases, 8 bases remained unmatched. Germline CDR1 and CDR2: ENHRY and SYGVKD. The CDR3 runs 14 residues. For the CDR3, the DNA is TGTGCCATCAGTGGACAGGGACAAAAAAACGAGCAGTACTTC. Its protein product is CAISGQGQKNEQYF.

This chain joins TRBV9 and TRBJ2-7, with a tentative D call TRBD2 (6 bases). The V gene's germline CDR1 is SGDLS and CDR2 YYNGEE. The CDR3 contains 15 residues. Deletions cut 4 bases from V and 4 bases from J, with 18 bases between. CDR3 sequence (DNA): TGTGCCAGCAGCCCTCAGGGAGGACTAACGTACGAGCAGTACTTC. Amino acids: CASSPQGGLTYEQYF.

This chain uses TRBV12-3 or TRBV12-4 with TRBJ1-5, with no clear D. This CDR3 spans 12 amino acids. The V end was cut by 5 bases, the J end by 7 bases, with 9 bases between. CDR3 sequence reads: CASSPKLQPQHF. In DNA form, the CDR3 reads TGTGCCAGCAGTCCAAAGTTACAGCCCCAGCATTTT.

This clonotype was counted between two and nine times. J is TRBJ2-7 and V is TRBV5-8; no clear D gene. The CDR3 runs 13 residues. V shed 4 bases and J shed 5 bases, with 13 bases lying between them. CDR1 SGHTS and CDR2 YDEGEE come from the germline V gene. CDR3 DNA: TGTGCCAGCAGCCTGAACCCATCCCACGAGCAGTACTTC. It encodes CASSLNPSHEQYF.

In the case of this clonotype: A much larger clone differs from this one at a single base, so this may be a read error. The CDR3 sequence: CSAKATEASF. The DNA of the CDR3 is TGCAGTGCTAAGGCCACTGAAGCTTCCTTT. The rearrangement joins TRBV20-1 to TRBJ1-1; D ambiguous. This CDR3 spans 10 amino acids. The V gene's germline CDR1 is DFQATT and CDR2 SNEGSKA (reference sequence).

In its sample, this clonotype was seen many times. The rearrangement joins TRBV14 to TRBJ1-2, with D uncertain. The CDR3 totals 13 residues. Looked up from germline, CDR1 is SGHDN and CDR2 is FVKESK. Deletions cut 4 bases from V and 2 bases from J, with 8 bases between. The chain's CDR3 is CASSPRFNYGYTF. The CDR3, as DNA: TGTGCCAGCAGCCCGCGCTTCAACTATGGCTACACCTTC.

The chain couples TRBV28 to TRBJ2-7; weak D call: TRBD1 (5 bases). The germline V gene encodes CDR1 MDHEN and CDR2 SYDVKM. Trimming cost V 6 bases and J 4 bases, with 19 bases left between them. The CDR3 loop spans 15 amino acids. For the CDR3, the DNA is TGTGCCAGCAGCCCGACGGATGACACAGGTTACGAGCAGTACTTC. It yields the protein CASSPTDDTGYEQYF.

This clonotype was seen ten or more times. The chain joins TRBV6-1 to TRBJ1-5; possible D gene TRBD1, 5 bases. The CDR3 runs 15 residues. Trimming cost V 3 bases and J 3 bases, with 12 bases left between them. Germline CDR1 reads MNHNS; CDR2 reads SASEGT. For the CDR3, the DNA is TGTGCCAGCAGTGAGCCGGGACGAATCAATCAGCCCCAGCATTTT. It codes for CASSEPGRINQPQHF.

This clonotype appeared many times. V is TRBV5-1 and J is TRBJ1-1; D not certain. V lost 0 bases and J lost 3, with 9 bases in between. CDR1 and CDR2 (germline): SGHRS, YFSETQ. The CDR3 is 14 residues long. CDR3 sequence reads: CASSLEGSYTEAFF. CDR3 DNA: TGCGCCAGCAGCTTGGAGGGATCGTACACTGAAGCTTTCTTT.

The chain is built from TRBV20-1 and TRBJ1-1; no firm D call. V was trimmed by 0 bases and J by 2 bases, leaving 7 bases between them. This CDR3 has 13 residues. The germline CDR1 and CDR2 sequences are DFQATT and SNEGSKA (reference sequence). The DNA for the CDR3 is TGCAGTGCTAGAGATCTGACTAACACTGAAGCTTTCTTT. It specifies CSARDLTNTEAFF.

The chain recombines TRBV19 with TRBJ1-4; D is ambiguous. The CDR3 extends over 15 amino acids. Germline V CDR1 and CDR2: LNHDA, SQIVND (reference sequence). Trimming took off 3 bases at V and 8 bases at J, with 16 bases between the two ends. Here the CDR3 reads CASSIYSPPVEKLFF. CDR3 DNA sequence: TGTGCCAGTAGTATTTATTCACCCCCGGTCGAAAAACTGTTTTTT.

This clonotype came up many times. The chain carries TRBV19 and TRBJ1-1; 8 bases line up with TRBD1. The germline gives CDR1 LNHDA, CDR2 SQIVND (reference sequence). Unmatched junction bases numbered 3, after V lost 5 bases and J lost 4 bases. CDR3 size: 13 residues. CDR3 sequence: CASSPGTGTEAFF. CDR3 DNA sequence: TGTGCCAGTAGTCCCGGGACAGGCACTGAAGCTTTCTTT.

This clonotype was counted at least ten times. The gene calls are TRBV7-9 and TRBJ1-2; no reliable D call. The germline V gene encodes CDR1 SEHNR and CDR2 FQNEAQ (reference sequence). V lost 1 base and J 8 bases, leaving 8 bases between the germline ends. The CDR3 extends over 12 amino acids. DNA of the CDR3: TGTGCCAGCAGCTTAGAAAGTGGAGGCTACACCTTC. It yields the protein CASSLESGGYTF.

This clonotype was counted at least ten times. This chain connects TRBV25-1 to TRBJ1-3; 8 positions agree with TRBD1. CDR1 MGHDK and CDR2 SYGVNS come from the germline V gene. V shed 2 bases, J shed 4 bases, and the junction held 4 bases outside the gene matches. CDR3 length: 15 residues. CDR3 region: CASSEDRGQGNTIYF. CDR3 DNA: TGTGCCAGCAGTGAAGACAGGGGTCAGGGAAACACCATATATTTT.

This chain links TRBV20-1 with TRBJ1-5; D perhaps matches TRBD1 (6 bases). Trimming took 4 bases from V and 4 from J, leaving 20 bases between them. Germline V CDR1 and CDR2: DFQATT, SNEGSKA (reference sequence). This CDR3 has 16 amino acids. The CDR3 loop is CSATETQGRSNQPQHF. The CDR3, as DNA: TGCAGTGCTACGGAGACTCAGGGGAGGTCAAATCAGCCCCAGCATTTT.

Worth noting for this clonotype: This may arise from a read error, as a much more abundant clone is one base away. The V call is TRBV29-1, the J call TRBJ1-4; D is undetermined. Germline V gene lookup returns CDR1 SQVTM and CDR2 ANQGSEA. This CDR3 is 12 amino acids long. Trimming stripped 1 base from V and 8 bases from J, with 8 bases between. This CDR3 reads CSVEGVSEKLFF. The CDR3 coding sequence is TGCAGCGTTGAAGGGGTATCCGAAAAACTGTTTTTT.

This clonotype was detected only a few times. The rearrangement links TRBV7-9 to TRBJ2-6; a weak D match, TRBD2 (6 bases). V lost 5 bases, J lost 2 bases, and 13 bases lay in between. CDR1 is SEHNR and CDR2 is FQNEAQ in the germline V gene (reference sequence). The CDR3 has 16 amino acids. CDR3 protein: CASSPTAGTGANVLTF. DNA of the CDR3: TGTGCCAGCAGCCCAACCGCGGGGACTGGGGCCAACGTCCTGACTTTC.

This clonotype was counted between two and nine times. This chain joins TRBV2 and TRBJ2-6; 10 bases align to TRBD1. The J segment lost 1 base and the V segment lost 5 bases, leaving 5 bases of the junction unmatched. Germline CDR1 reads SNHLY; CDR2 reads FYNNEI. The CDR3 sequence is 17 residues long. This CDR3 is CASSSGQGSSGANVLTF. For the CDR3, the DNA is TGTGCCAGCAGTTCGGGACAGGGGTCGTCTGGGGCCAACGTCCTGACTTTC.

On this clonotype itself: The missing conserved phenylalanine or tryptophan at the end of this CDR3 makes a read error likely. J is TRBJ1-1 and V is TRBV5-1, with D possibly being TRBD1 (5 bases). Germline assignment: CDR1 SGHRS and CDR2 YFSETQ. V was cut by 2 bases and J by 5 bases, with 10 bases left in between. The CDR3 has 13 amino acids. The DNA for the CDR3 is TGCGCCAGCAGCTTAGGGACGGGGACTGAAGCTTTCGTT. It encodes CASSLGTGTEAFV.

V usage is TRBV15 and J usage is TRBJ1-1; no firm D call. Trimming took 0 bases from V and 8 from J, leaving 7 bases between them. The germline CDR1 and CDR2 sequences are LNHNV and YYDKDF (reference sequence). This CDR3 is 12 amino acids long. The CDR3 DNA is TGTGCCACCAGCAGAGATTGGGAGGAAGCTTTCTTT. Translation: CATSRDWEEAFF.

The chain links TRBV4-1 to TRBJ2-7; the D is unclear. This CDR3 region has 14 residues. The ends were cut back, 0 bases at V and 0 bases at J, with 6 bases in the middle. CDR1 and CDR2 (germline): MGHRA, YSYEKL. CDR3 bases: TGCGCCAGCAGCCAAGATGACCACTCCTACGAGCAGTACTTC. Encoded protein: CASSQDDHSYEQYF.